The 9 T cell receptor beta chains presented below share a single source sample, sequenced in a study of shared clonotypes between healthy human individuals. Assay used: immunoSEQ multiplex PCR; TCRdb lists only in-frame clones, some missing. The table lists about 680,000 clones, about 92% of them singletons. Terminally differentiated effector memory CD45RA+ cells were excluded by CCR7 positive selection of CD45RO-negative cells. The sequenced material came from naive CD8+ T cells sorted from blood. The source is a man aged 25-45 years in good health.

This chain links TRBV18 with TRBJ2-4, with TRBD2 as a possible D gene (5 bases). Per germline, CDR1 KGHSH and CDR2 LQKENI. The V end lost 2 bases, the J end lost 9 bases, and 11 bases lay between the germline ends. The CDR3 extends over 13 amino acids. CDR3 loop: CASSPGGGIIQYF. CDR3 DNA: TGTGCCAGCTCACCAGGAGGAGGAATCATTCAGTACTTC.

The rearrangement uses TRBV2 and TRBJ2-7; D is perhaps TRBD2 (6 bases). V was cut by 2 bases and J by 6 bases, with 26 bases left in between. From germline, CDR1 is SNHLY and CDR2 FYNNEI. There are 18 residues in the CDR3. CDR3 nucleotide sequence: TGTGCCAGCAGTGAAATCTTGAAGCGGGTCGCCCAAACTCGCGAGCAGTACTTC. It encodes CASSEILKRVAQTREQYF.

This chain connects TRBV14 to TRBJ2-7; TRBD2 aligns across 9 bases. The germline gives CDR1 SGHDN, CDR2 FVKESK. This CDR3 is built from 16 residues. The junction had 7 bases not matched to a gene; V was cut back by 0 bases and J by 4 bases. This CDR3 is CASSQDGTSLGYEQYF. CDR3 nucleotide sequence: TGTGCCAGCAGCCAAGATGGGACTAGCTTAGGGTACGAGCAGTACTTC.

The chain recombines TRBV11-2 with TRBJ1-3; D not resolved. The CDR3 loop spans 15 amino acids. Germline CDR1 and CDR2: SGHAT and FQNNGV. V was shortened by 1 base and J by 0 bases, with 7 bases between the two germline ends. In DNA form, the CDR3 reads TGTGCCAGCAGCTTAGGAGAGAACTCTGGAAACACCATATATTTT. Its translation: CASSLGENSGNTIYF.

The chain links TRBV14 to TRBJ1-2; 9 bases are shared with TRBD1. CDR1 is SGHDN, CDR2 FVKESK, per germline. This CDR3 contains 15 residues. The V gene end was trimmed by 4 bases and the J gene end by 4 bases; junction bases not matched to a gene: 7. The CDR3 coding sequence is TGTGCCAGCAGCCTCCGGGACAGGGACATCTATGGCTACACCTTC. Its translation: CASSLRDRDIYGYTF.

The V call is TRBV18, the J call TRBJ2-2, with D perhaps matching TRBD1 (5 bases). Germline CDR1 is KGHSH and CDR2 is LQKENI. The CDR3 consists of 15 residues. V lost 0 bases to trimming and J lost 7 bases, with 12 bases between them. DNA for the CDR3: TGTGCCAGCTCACCACCGAAAGGGGAAGTCGGGGAGCTGTTTTTT. Its protein product is CASSPPKGEVGELFF.

V usage is TRBV7-7 and J usage is TRBJ2-1; 9 positions agree with TRBD2. This CDR3 is built from 15 residues. Germline CDR1 is SSHAT and CDR2 is FNYEAQ (reference sequence). With 5 bases clipped from V and 8 bases from J, the junction kept 10 bases outside the gene matches. The CDR3 loop reads CASSALDSGSDEQFF. The DNA for the CDR3 is TGTGCCAGCAGCGCTTTAGATAGCGGGAGCGATGAGCAGTTCTTC. The variable domain in full, completed from reference TRBV7-7 and TRBJ2-1, reads GAGVSQSPRYKVTKRGQDVTLRCDPISSHATLYWYQQALGQGPEFLTYFNYEAQPDKSGLPSDRFSAERPEGSISTLTIQRTEQRDSAMYRCASSALDSGSDEQFFGPGTRLTVL.

The chain recombines TRBV7-8 with TRBJ2-6, with TRBD1 matching 8 bases. Germline V CDR1 and CDR2: SGHVS, FQNEAQ. CDR3 length: 16 residues. J was trimmed by 4 bases and V by 3 bases; bases with no gene match: 5. In DNA form, the CDR3 reads TGTGCCAGCAGCTTGGCAGGGGGCGCCGGGGCCAACGTCCTGACTTTC. Amino acid sequence: CASSLAGGAGANVLTF.

V gene TRBV10-3 combines with J gene TRBJ2-3; TRBD1 matches 8 bases. The CDR3 sequence is 16 residues long. Germline values: CDR1 ENHRY, CDR2 SYGVKD. J was trimmed by 5 bases and V by 6 bases; bases with no gene match: 13. The CDR3 DNA reads as TGTGCCATCAGCTCGGGCGGACAGGGCGTCCTAGATACGCAGTATTTT. Encoded protein: CAISSGGQGVLDTQYF.